Reported below is one TCR beta chain. This entry comes from a study of blood T cell repertoires in COVID-19. Background on the study: Samples representing acute and convalescent COVID-19 were sourced from the United States, Italy and Spain.

Authors' processing steps: Estimates of nucleated cell counts were drawn from the amplification of reference gene primers. Produced via immunoSEQ multiplex PCR; TCRdb's table is partial and in-frame only. Clone size and the V and J calls come from that table; the DNA yielded D and trimming. The table records fewer than 200,000 clones, roughly 90% of them present only once. In germline, CDR1 is LGHDT, CDR2 YNNKEL (reference sequence). V lost 3 bases, J lost 3 bases, and 4 bases stayed unmatched. CDR3 length: 14 amino acids. The sequence came from a woman between 50 and 59 years old with acute or convalescent COVID-19. The chain uses TRBV3-1 (or the pseudogene TRBV3-2) and TRBJ1-1; 7 bases agree with TRBD1. The specimen sequenced was peripheral blood. The CDR3 coding sequence is TGTGCCAGCAGCCACCACAGGGGCGACACTGAAGCTTTCTTT. Translation gives CASSHHRGDTEAFF.